This paragraph covers one TCR beta chain sequence. This clonotype was found many times. No cognate antigen has been identified for it. Per-base quality was not reported, and no clone a single base away is much larger than it. This sample stems from a study of read filtering for tumor transcriptome and immune sequencing (dated by TCRdb to the early 2020s). In the study overall: Of the patients in the cohort, about 17 were male and 14 to 15 were female, and their mean age was approximately 66 years, with a range of roughly 40 to 80. By revised international staging, roughly 8 patients were R-ISS I, about 17 were R-ISS II and more than five were R-ISS III. Whole-transcriptome libraries were prepared with the TruSeq RNA Access Library Prep Kit after DNase treatment. Per sample, about 3.5 to 11 million TCR-region mapped reads were obtained with IR-seq, compared with only about 80 to 1,400 with RNA-seq. TCR repertoires obtained by targeted immune repertoire sequencing and by bulk whole-transcriptome sequencing performed on the same bone marrow samples were compared. As a main aim, a read-filtering strategy for immune repertoire data was addressed, with the specific question being whether clonotypes supported by a single read should be removed.

The Immunoverse kit was used to build TCR libraries from about 400 ng RNA, with molecular barcoded adaptors covering alpha/delta and beta/gamma chains. TCR library preparation used the same RNA that went into transcriptome sequencing. An Illumina HiSeq 4000 with 2 x 150 cycles was used to sequence the TCR libraries. In the paper's pipeline: MiXCR aligned TCR reads to human V, D, J and C references and assembled the aligned reads into CDR3 clonotypes, with quality filtering and error correction included. Clonotype counts and gene usage diversity were analyzed with the tcR package in R. Raw mapping reads were checked after the RNA-seq reads had been mapped by STAR aligner version 2.5.3a onto the human GRCh37 genome. To test how sequencing depth affects detected clonotypes, IR-seq fastq files were randomly downsampled with Seqtk 1.3. Using fastp at Q25 and MiXCR, TCRdb reprocessed the public reads and kept productive beta chains. CDR3 protein sequences are deduplicated, and each keeps its most common genes and DNA. The V and J calls and clone size are TCRdb's, not the authors'. This sample lists tens of thousands of distinct CDR3 sequences; approximately 15% were detected once. The top ten clonotypes cover about 44% of the sample.

Every patient had bone marrow sampled at the time of active disease. Ficoll-Hypaque density gradient centrifugation was used to isolate bone marrow mononuclear cells. Myeloma plasma cells were removed and CD138-negative cells were obtained by negative selection following labeling with CD138 magnetic microbeads on a MACS separator. Flow cytometry on an Attune NxT with CD138 antibodies was used to check the purity of the isolated cells. TRIzol reagent was used to extract total RNA, and a NanoDrop spectrophotometer was used to quantify the extracted RNA. Paired RNA-seq and IR-seq were performed on the CD138-negative bone marrow sample of each patient. The research as a whole found: Removing single-read clonotypes increased the correlation between IR-seq and RNA-seq shared clonotype proportions. Single-read clonotypes made up approximately 79% of clonotypes but only about 4% of total reads in IR-seq, compared with approximately 70% of clonotypes and approximately 45% of reads in RNA-seq. Rather than purified T cells, the sorted CD138-negative fraction was a mixed bone marrow immune population. IR-seq captured clonotypes at much higher depth and more reliably than RNA-seq, and smaller IR-seq throughput sufficed to identify most shared clonotypes.

The CDR3 covers 15 residues, taking in both the cysteine and the phenylalanine. This entry keeps only the CDR3 DNA: 45 bases, framed from base 1. Trimming removed 0 bases from V and 6 bases from J, leaving 9 bases between the germline ends. Sequences SEHNR (CDR1) and FQNEAQ (CDR2) are obtained from the germline V gene (reference sequence). The origin of this receptor is a donor at least 40 years old with multiple myeloma. Sequencing was performed on a population of CD138-negative cells sorted from bone marrow. The cell subset or site label for this specimen denotes: bone marrow mononuclear cells depleted of CD138+ plasma/myeloma cells by negative magnetic selection. The V and J segments used are TRBV7-9 and TRBJ2-6; the D segment might be TRBD1 or TRBD2, since each matches 6 bases. The sequence in DNA is TGTGCCAGCAGCTTAGCGAGGGGGGAGGCCAACGTCCTGACTTTC. It specifies CASSLARGEANVLTF.